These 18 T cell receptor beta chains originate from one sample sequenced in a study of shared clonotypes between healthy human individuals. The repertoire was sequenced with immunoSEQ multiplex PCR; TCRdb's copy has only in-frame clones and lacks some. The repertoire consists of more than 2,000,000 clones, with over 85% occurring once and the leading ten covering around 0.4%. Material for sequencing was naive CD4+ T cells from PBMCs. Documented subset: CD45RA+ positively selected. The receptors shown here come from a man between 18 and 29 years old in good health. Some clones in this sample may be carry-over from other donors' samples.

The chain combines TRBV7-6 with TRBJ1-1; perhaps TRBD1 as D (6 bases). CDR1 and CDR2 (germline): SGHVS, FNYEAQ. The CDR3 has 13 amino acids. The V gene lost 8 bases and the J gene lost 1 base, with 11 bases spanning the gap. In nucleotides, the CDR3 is TGTGCCAGCTCAGGACAGCAGAACACTGAAGCTTTCTTT. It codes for CASSGQQNTEAFF.

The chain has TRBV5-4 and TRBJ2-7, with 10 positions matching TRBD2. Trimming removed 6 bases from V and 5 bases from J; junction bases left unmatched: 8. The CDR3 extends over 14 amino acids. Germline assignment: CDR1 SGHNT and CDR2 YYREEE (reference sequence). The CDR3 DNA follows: TGTGCCAGCACCCTAAGCGGGAGGGCTAACGAGCAGTACTTC. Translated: CASTLSGRANEQYF.

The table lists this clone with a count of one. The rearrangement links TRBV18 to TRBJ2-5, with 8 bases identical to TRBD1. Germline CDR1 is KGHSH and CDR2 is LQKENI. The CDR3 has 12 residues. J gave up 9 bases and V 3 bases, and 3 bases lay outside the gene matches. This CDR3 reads CASSPDRVSQYF. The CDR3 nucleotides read TGTGCCAGCTCACCGGACAGGGTGTCCCAGTACTTC.

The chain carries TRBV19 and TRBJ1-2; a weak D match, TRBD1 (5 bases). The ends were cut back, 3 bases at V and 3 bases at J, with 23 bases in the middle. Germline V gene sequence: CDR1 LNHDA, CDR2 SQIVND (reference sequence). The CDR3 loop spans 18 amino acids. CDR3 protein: CASSMGSTSGTSYYGYTF. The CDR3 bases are TGTGCCAGTAGTATGGGGTCTACCTCCGGGACGTCATACTATGGCTACACCTTC.

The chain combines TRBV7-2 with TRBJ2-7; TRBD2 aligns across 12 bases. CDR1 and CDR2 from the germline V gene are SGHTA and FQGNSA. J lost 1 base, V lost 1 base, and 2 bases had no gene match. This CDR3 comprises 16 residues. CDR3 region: CASSLVGTSGSYEQYF. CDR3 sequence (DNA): TGTGCCAGCAGCTTAGTAGGGACTAGCGGGTCCTACGAGCAGTACTTC.

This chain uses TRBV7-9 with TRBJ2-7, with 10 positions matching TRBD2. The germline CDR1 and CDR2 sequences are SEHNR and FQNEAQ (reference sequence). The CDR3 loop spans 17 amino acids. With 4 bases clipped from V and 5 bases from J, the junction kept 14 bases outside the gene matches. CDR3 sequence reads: CASSSSASSGGGDEQYF. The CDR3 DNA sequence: TGTGCCAGCAGCTCCTCCGCGTCTAGCGGGGGTGGCGACGAGCAGTACTTC. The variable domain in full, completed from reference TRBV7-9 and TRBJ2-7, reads DTGVSQNPRHKITKRGQNVTFRCDPISEHNRLYWYRQTLGQGPEFLTYFQNEAQLEKSRLLSDRFSAERPKGSFSTLEIQRTEQGDSAMYLCASSSSASSGGGDEQYFGPGTRLTVT.

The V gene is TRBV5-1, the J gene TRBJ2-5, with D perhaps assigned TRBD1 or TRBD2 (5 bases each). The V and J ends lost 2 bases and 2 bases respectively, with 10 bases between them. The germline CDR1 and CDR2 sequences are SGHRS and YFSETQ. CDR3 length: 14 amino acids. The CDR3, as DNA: TGCGCCAGCAGCTTTGGGACCATTCAAGAGACCCAGTACTTC. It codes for CASSFGTIQETQYF.

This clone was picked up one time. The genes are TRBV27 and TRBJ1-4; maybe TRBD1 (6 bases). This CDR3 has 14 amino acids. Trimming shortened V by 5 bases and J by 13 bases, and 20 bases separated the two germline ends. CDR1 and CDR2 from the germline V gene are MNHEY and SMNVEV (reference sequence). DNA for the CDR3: TGTGCCAGCAGTAGGGACAACAACCGCGGCGGACTGTTTTTT. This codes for CASSRDNNRGGLFF.

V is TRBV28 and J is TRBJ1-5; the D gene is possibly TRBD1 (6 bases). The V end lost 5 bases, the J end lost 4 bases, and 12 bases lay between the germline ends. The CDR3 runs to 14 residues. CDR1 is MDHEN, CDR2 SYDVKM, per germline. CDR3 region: CASSTGRGNQPQHF. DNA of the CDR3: TGTGCCAGCAGTACAGGGCGAGGGAATCAGCCCCAGCATTTT.

For the CDR3, the DNA is TGTGCCAGCAGCGCCGGACAGGGAGGCGAAAAACTGTTTTTT. It yields the protein CASSAGQGGEKLFF. The genes are TRBV9 and TRBJ1-4, with 8 positions matching TRBD1. The CDR3 has 14 amino acids. The V and J ends lost 3 bases and 8 bases, in that order; junction bases with no gene match: 6. Germline loops: CDR1 SGDLS, CDR2 YYNGEE. The full variable domain, its missing parts supplied by reference TRBV9 and TRBJ1-4, is DSGVTQTPKHLITATGQRVTLRCSPRSGDLSVYWYQQSLDQGLQFLIQYYNGEERAKGNILERFSAQQFPDLHSELNLSSLELGDSALYFCASSAGQGGEKLFFGSGTQLSVL.

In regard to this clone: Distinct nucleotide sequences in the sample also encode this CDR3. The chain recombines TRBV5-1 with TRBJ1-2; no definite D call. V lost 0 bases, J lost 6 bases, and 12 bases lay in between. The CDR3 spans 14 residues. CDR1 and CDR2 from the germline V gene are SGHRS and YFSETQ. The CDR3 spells CASSLVVGVDGYTF. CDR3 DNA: TGCGCCAGCAGCTTGGTAGTAGGTGTGGATGGCTACACCTTC.

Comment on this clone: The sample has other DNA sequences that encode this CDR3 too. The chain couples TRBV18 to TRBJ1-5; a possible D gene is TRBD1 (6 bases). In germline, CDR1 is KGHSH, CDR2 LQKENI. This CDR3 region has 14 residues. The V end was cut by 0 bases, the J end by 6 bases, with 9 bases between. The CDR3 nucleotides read TGTGCCAGCTCACCACCGGGGGGCGGTCAGCCCCAGCATTTT. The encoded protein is CASSPPGGGQPQHF.

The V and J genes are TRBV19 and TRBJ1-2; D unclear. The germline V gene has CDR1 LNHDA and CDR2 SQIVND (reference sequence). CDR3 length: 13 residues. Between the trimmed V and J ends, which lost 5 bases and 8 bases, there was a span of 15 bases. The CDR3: CASSPTWPSGYTF. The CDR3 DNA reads TGTGCCAGTAGTCCTACATGGCCGTCAGGCTACACCTTC.

The CDR3 DNA sequence: TGTGCCAGCAGTTATGACAGGGCCAATCAGCCCCAGCATTTT. It is translated as CASSYDRANQPQHF. The chain carries TRBV6-6 and TRBJ1-5; TRBD1 aligns across 7 bases. The CDR3 loop spans 14 amino acids. The germline V gene encodes CDR1 MNHNY and CDR2 SVGAGI (reference sequence). Unmatched junction bases numbered 2, after V lost 3 bases and J lost 3 bases.

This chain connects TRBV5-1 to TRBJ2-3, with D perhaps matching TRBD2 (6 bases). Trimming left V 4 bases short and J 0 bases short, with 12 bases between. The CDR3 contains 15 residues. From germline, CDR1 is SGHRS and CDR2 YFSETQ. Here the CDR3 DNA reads TGCGCCAGCAGCCCGGGCGGGGCCAGCACAGATACGCAGTATTTT. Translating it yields CASSPGGASTDTQYF.

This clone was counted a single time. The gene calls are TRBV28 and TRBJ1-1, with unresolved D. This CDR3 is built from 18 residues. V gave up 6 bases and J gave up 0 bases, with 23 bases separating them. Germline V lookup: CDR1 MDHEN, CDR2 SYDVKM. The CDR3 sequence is CASSARGWPLRVNTEAFF. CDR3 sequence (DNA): TGTGCCAGCAGCGCGCGGGGTTGGCCTTTGAGGGTGAACACTGAAGCTTTCTTT.

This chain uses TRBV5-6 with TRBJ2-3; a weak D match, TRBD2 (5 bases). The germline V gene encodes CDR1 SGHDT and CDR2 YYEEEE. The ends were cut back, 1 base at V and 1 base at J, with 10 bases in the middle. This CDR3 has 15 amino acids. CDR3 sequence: CASSLRGSGTDTQYF. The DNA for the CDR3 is TGTGCCAGCAGCTTGAGAGGGAGCGGCACAGATACGCAGTATTTT.

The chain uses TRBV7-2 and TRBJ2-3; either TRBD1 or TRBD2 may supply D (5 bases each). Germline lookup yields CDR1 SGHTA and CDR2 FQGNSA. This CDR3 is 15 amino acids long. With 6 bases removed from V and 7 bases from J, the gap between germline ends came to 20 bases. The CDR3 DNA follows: TGTGCCAGCAGTTCCCGGGACGCCTCACTGCATACGCAGTATTTT. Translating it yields CASSSRDASLHTQYF.